These 31 T cell receptor beta chains were sequenced from one sample in a study of T cell responses to AZD1222 COVID-19 vaccine. TCRdb's table, derived via immunoSEQ multiplex PCR, lists solely in-frame clones and lacks some. This table holds 95,000 to 100,000 clones, approximately 89% found once. Material: peripheral blood, obtained 28 days after the second AZD1222 dose. These receptors came from an adult who received the AZD1222 COVID-19 vaccine.

The rearrangement links TRBV28 to TRBJ2-2; D gene uncertain. Trimming removed 3 bases at V and 6 bases at J, with 11 bases between. CDR3 size: 14 residues. Germline CDR1 is MDHEN and CDR2 is SYDVKM. The CDR3 DNA sequence: TGTGCCAGCAGTTTTTCAGGACGATCCGGGGAGCTGTTTTTT. It is translated as CASSFSGRSGELFF.

The V call is TRBV5-6, the J call TRBJ2-7, with D hard to call. The germline CDR1 and CDR2 sequences are SGHDT and YYEEEE. The CDR3 loop spans 14 amino acids. Trimming cost V 0 bases and J 0 bases, with 7 bases left between them. The CDR3 DNA reads as TGTGCCAGCAGCTTGGTGGTCAGCTCCTACGAGCAGTACTTC. It codes for CASSLVVSSYEQYF.

The J gene is TRBJ1-1, the V gene TRBV5-1; D perhaps matches TRBD1 (5 bases). CDR1 is SGHRS and CDR2 is YFSETQ in the germline V gene. V was cut by 1 base and J by 7 bases, with 14 bases left in between. The CDR3 loop spans 14 amino acids. The CDR3 DNA follows: TGCGCCAGCAGCTTGACCGGGGGAAGGAATGAAGCTTTCTTT. This gives the protein CASSLTGGRNEAFF.

This clone showed up just a few times. V and J are TRBV29-1 and TRBJ2-7, with D perhaps given as TRBD1 or TRBD2 (6 bases each). CDR1 and CDR2 (germline): SQVTM, ANQGSEA. This CDR3 has 15 residues. Trimming removed 6 bases from V and 2 bases from J, with 20 bases in between. The CDR3 DNA reads as TGCAGCGTATCACAGGGACTGGATCCGGCCTACGAGCAGTACTTC. Protein product: CSVSQGLDPAYEQYF.

This clone was detected only a few times. The chain carries TRBV2 and TRBJ1-5; TRBD1 might be the D (5 bases). V lost 6 bases and J 9 bases, leaving 21 bases between the germline ends. Germline V gene data show CDR1 as SNHLY and CDR2 as FYNNEI. There are 15 residues in the CDR3. CDR3 nucleotide sequence: TGTGCCAGCAGCAAAACCGGGACCCAGTCCGGGCCCCAGCATTTT. This sequence encodes CASSKTGTQSGPQHF.

This rearrangement joins TRBV19 to TRBJ1-5; 8 bases agree with TRBD1. V lost 10 bases, J lost 5 bases, and 16 bases stayed unmatched. This CDR3 comprises 16 residues. CDR1 LNHDA and CDR2 SQIVND come from the germline V gene (reference sequence). CDR3 sequence reads: CATTDLLQGEDQPQHF. For the CDR3, the DNA is TGTGCCACCACAGACTTACTACAGGGGGAGGATCAGCCCCAGCATTTT.

CDR3 sequence reads: CASSLDWAEQPQHF. The DNA for the CDR3 is TGTGCCAGCAGCTTAGATTGGGCCGAACAGCCCCAGCATTTT. This chain links TRBV7-9 with TRBJ1-5; D is uncertain. Germline assignment: CDR1 SEHNR and CDR2 FQNEAQ (reference sequence). This CDR3 has 14 amino acids. Trimming stripped 1 base from V and 7 bases from J, with 11 bases between.

CDR3 sequence reads: CASSLAAYSNQPQHF. The CDR3 DNA sequence: TGTGCCAGCAGTTTAGCCGCTTATAGCAATCAGCCCCAGCATTTT. The rearrangement links TRBV28 to TRBJ1-5; D call uncertain. V lost 2 bases, J lost 0 bases, and 8 bases lay in between. Per the germline V gene, CDR1 is MDHEN and CDR2 is SYDVKM. This CDR3 is built from 15 residues.

J is TRBJ1-6 and V is TRBV27; D uncertain. V was shortened by 0 bases and J by 9 bases, with 6 bases between the two germline ends. The CDR3 has 13 amino acids. Germline V gene lookup returns CDR1 MNHEY and CDR2 SMNVEV (reference sequence). The CDR3 here is CASSLSTISPLHF. Here the CDR3 DNA reads TGTGCCAGCAGTTTATCGACCATTTCACCCCTCCACTTT.

This rearrangement joins TRBV4-1 to TRBJ2-7, with 7 positions matching TRBD1. V was clipped by 5 bases and J by 2 bases; unmatched bases: 15. The germline V gene encodes CDR1 MGHRA and CDR2 YSYEKL. The CDR3 loop spans 17 amino acids. CDR3: CASSADEGTALPYEQYF. In nucleotides, the CDR3 is TGCGCCAGCAGCGCAGACGAAGGGACAGCCCTTCCCTACGAGCAGTACTTC.

This chain links TRBV12-5 with TRBJ1-1; 7 nucleotides match TRBD1. The CDR3 is made up of 14 amino acids. Germline V gene data show CDR1 as LGHNT and CDR2 as FRNRAP. Unmatched junction bases numbered 6, after V lost 6 bases and J lost 2 bases. CDR3 coding DNA: TGTGCTAGTGGCCCCGGGACAGCCAACACTGAAGCTTTCTTT. This sequence encodes CASGPGTANTEAFF.

This chain links TRBV2 with TRBJ1-6, with D hard to call. Trimming pared 5 bases from V and 7 bases from J, leaving 12 bases between. The CDR3 is made up of 14 amino acids. The V gene's germline CDR1 is SNHLY and CDR2 FYNNEI. The CDR3, as DNA: TGTGCCAGCAGTTTCGGGCCAGTAAATTCACCCCTCCACTTT. As protein: CASSFGPVNSPLHF.

This rearrangement joins TRBV7-9 to TRBJ1-2; D gene unclear. The CDR3 extends over 14 amino acids. With 0 bases removed from V and 4 bases from J, the gap between germline ends came to 9 bases. Germline CDR1 is SEHNR and CDR2 is FQNEAQ (reference sequence). CDR3 residues: CASSLAPTSYGYTF. The DNA for the CDR3 is TGTGCCAGCAGCTTAGCCCCGACAAGCTATGGCTACACCTTC. The full variable domain, with the rest looked up from reference TRBV7-9 and TRBJ1-2, is DTGVSQNPRHKITKRGQNVTFRCDPISEHNRLYWYRQTLGQGPEFLTYFQNEAQLEKSRLLSDRFSAERPKGSFSTLEIQRTEQGDSAMYLCASSLAPTSYGYTFGSGTRLTVV.

The rearrangement links TRBV7-6 to TRBJ1-2; no clear D gene. V was shortened by 5 bases and J by 2 bases, with 15 bases between the two germline ends. CDR3 length: 15 residues. CDR1 is SGHVS and CDR2 is FNYEAQ in the germline V gene. The CDR3 protein is CASSPYSTGNYGYTF. The DNA for the CDR3 is TGTGCCAGCAGCCCTTACTCGACGGGCAACTATGGCTACACCTTC.

The genes are TRBV7-9 and TRBJ2-7; D gene uncertain. The CDR3 consists of 14 residues. V was cut by 1 base and J by 0 bases, with 7 bases left in between. The germline V gene has CDR1 SEHNR and CDR2 FQNEAQ (reference sequence). The CDR3 DNA reads as TGTGCCAGCAGCTTAGGGGTTAGCTCCTACGAGCAGTACTTC. Amino acids: CASSLGVSSYEQYF.

Worth noting for this clone: Other DNA sequences in the same sample also yield this CDR3. The gene calls are TRBV5-1 and TRBJ2-3, with D hard to call. CDR3 length: 14 residues. The germline CDR1 and CDR2 sequences are SGHRS and YFSETQ. The germline V and J ends were trimmed by 0 bases and 0 bases, with 5 bases remaining between them. CDR3 residues: CASSLDVSTDTQYF. CDR3 sequence (DNA): TGCGCCAGCAGCTTGGACGTAAGCACAGATACGCAGTATTTT.

V is TRBV28 and J is TRBJ2-3; TRBD1 matches at 10 bases. The CDR3 spans 15 residues. CDR1 is MDHEN, CDR2 SYDVKM, per germline. V was pared by 10 bases and J by 3 bases, with 10 bases of the junction left unmatched. CDR3 sequence: CAISTAGQGTDTQYF. Here the CDR3 DNA reads TGTGCCATTTCAACTGCGGGACAGGGGACAGATACGCAGTATTTT.

The chain couples TRBV14 to TRBJ1-1, with a tentative D call TRBD1 (5 bases). The V end lost 5 bases, the J end lost 8 bases, and 18 bases lay between the germline ends. This CDR3 has 14 residues. From germline, CDR1 is SGHDN and CDR2 FVKESK. CDR3 region: CASSKWGSAGEAFF. Here the CDR3 DNA reads TGTGCCAGCAGCAAATGGGGGTCAGCCGGAGAAGCTTTCTTT. Filled out from reference TRBV14 and TRBJ1-1, the complete variable domain reads EAGVTQFPSHSVIEKGQTVTLRCDPISGHDNLYWYRRVMGKEIKFLLHFVKESKQDESGMPNNRFLAERTGGTYSTLKVQPAELEDSGVYFCASSKWGSAGEAFFGQGTRLTVV.

This clone has only one observation. The chain is built from TRBV7-9 and TRBJ1-1; 7 bases are shared with TRBD1. J was trimmed by 7 bases and V by 1 base; bases with no gene match: 6. Germline V gene sequence: CDR1 SEHNR, CDR2 FQNEAQ (reference sequence). CDR3 length equals 14 residues. DNA of the CDR3: TGTGCCAGCAGCTTAGTTATGGGACAGAGTGAAGCTTTCTTT. Its protein is CASSLVMGQSEAFF. Full variable domain (rest looked up from reference TRBV7-9 and TRBJ1-1): DTGVSQNPRHKITKRGQNVTFRCDPISEHNRLYWYRQTLGQGPEFLTYFQNEAQLEKSRLLSDRFSAERPKGSFSTLEIQRTEQGDSAMYLCASSLVMGQSEAFFGQGTRLTVV.

This chain connects TRBV6-4 to TRBJ2-3; no clear D gene. Germline V lookup: CDR1 MRHNA, CDR2 SNTAGT. Trimming shortened V by 4 bases and J by 0 bases, and 8 bases separated the two germline ends. The length of the CDR3 is 14 residues. CDR3 residues: CASSVSRSTDTQYF. The CDR3 nucleotides read TGTGCCAGCAGTGTTTCCCGGAGCACAGATACGCAGTATTTT.

The genes are TRBV24-1 and TRBJ2-7; 10 bases map to TRBD1. Trimming at V came to 4 bases and at J to 3 bases, leaving 5 bases not matched to a gene. There are 15 residues in the CDR3. Per germline, CDR1 KGHDR and CDR2 SFDVKD. In nucleotides, the CDR3 is TGTGCCACCAGTGAGTCGGGACAGGGGCTCTACGAGCAGTACTTC. This codes for CATSESGQGLYEQYF.

V gene TRBV5-1 combines with J gene TRBJ2-7; 10 bases agree with TRBD1. Germline V gene data show CDR1 as SGHRS and CDR2 as YFSETQ. The CDR3 sequence is 15 residues long. J gave up 3 bases and V 0 bases, and 3 bases lay outside the gene matches. The CDR3 DNA is TGCGCCAGCAGCTTGGGGGACAGGGGCTTCTACGAGCAGTACTTC. Translation: CASSLGDRGFYEQYF.

This chain links TRBV15 with TRBJ1-4; 9 bases align to TRBD1. There are 15 residues in the CDR3. Germline assignment: CDR1 LNHNV and CDR2 YYDKDF (reference sequence). The junction had 7 bases not matched to a gene; V was cut back by 5 bases and J by 6 bases. The CDR3 spells CATSGKDRGYEKLFF. CDR3 nucleotide sequence: TGTGCCACCAGCGGAAAGGACAGGGGTTATGAAAAACTGTTTTTT.

This sequence joins TRBV19 and TRBJ2-1; TRBD1 or TRBD2 may be the D gene (5 bases each). Per germline, CDR1 LNHDA and CDR2 SQIVND (reference sequence). V was trimmed by 4 bases and J by 9 bases, leaving 19 bases between them. This CDR3 is 15 amino acids long. CDR3 in amino acids: CASSTGDTTVSEQFF. In DNA form, the CDR3 reads TGTGCCAGTAGTACCGGGGATACGACAGTGAGTGAGCAGTTCTTC.

This clone was recorded only once. The chain recombines TRBV30 with TRBJ2-7; the D gene could be TRBD1 or TRBD2 (5 bases each). The CDR3 has 16 amino acids. Germline V gene sequence: CDR1 GTSNPN, CDR2 SVGIG (reference sequence). V was shortened by 1 base and J by 5 bases, with 21 bases between the two germline ends. The CDR3 nucleotides read TGTGCCTGGAGTGGAGAGGGAACAGGTCTGGCCCACGAGCAGTACTTC. Its protein product is CAWSGEGTGLAHEQYF.

This clone was detected once. The chain links TRBV20-1 to TRBJ1-5; D not certain. With 3 bases removed from V and 1 base from J, the gap between germline ends came to 10 bases. CDR3 length: 14 residues. Germline V gives CDR1 DFQATT, CDR2 SNEGSKA (reference sequence). The CDR3 region is CSASGSISNQPQHF. As DNA, the CDR3 is TGCAGTGCTAGTGGCAGCATCAGCAATCAGCCCCAGCATTTT.

The genes are TRBV19 and TRBJ2-1; TRBD2 matches at 8 bases. Germline CDR1 reads LNHDA; CDR2 reads SQIVND (reference sequence). The CDR3 has 18 residues. V shed 6 bases and J 9 bases; nucleotides not matched to a gene: 22. In nucleotides, the CDR3 is TGTGCCAGTAGGAGCCACACTCTATCCGGGAGCGGGGGTAGTGAGCAGTTCTTC. It specifies CASRSHTLSGSGGSEQFF.

The chain recombines TRBV6-5 with TRBJ1-5; no definite D call. This CDR3 contains 12 residues. V lost 8 bases and J lost 7, with 12 bases in between. Germline CDR1 reads MNHEY; CDR2 reads SVGAGI. The CDR3 sequence: CASQTLTQPQHF. The DNA of the CDR3 is TGTGCCAGCCAAACCCTGACACAGCCCCAGCATTTT.

V gene TRBV19 combines with J gene TRBJ1-1; 8 bases map to TRBD1. Germline V CDR1 and CDR2: LNHDA, SQIVND (reference sequence). The CDR3 consists of 14 residues. The V and J ends lost 11 bases and 4 bases, in that order; junction bases with no gene match: 12. The DNA for the CDR3 is TGTGCCGTATCCGGACAGGGAGTATCCACTGAAGCTTTCTTT. It translates to CAVSGQGVSTEAFF.

The chain uses TRBV11-1 and TRBJ2-5, with TRBD2 matching over 7 bases. This CDR3 has 14 amino acids. V shed 5 bases and J 4 bases; nucleotides not matched to a gene: 7. Germline V CDR1 and CDR2: SGHAT, FQDESV (reference sequence). CDR3 in DNA: TGTGCCAGCAGCAGGGCGGGAGCGGGAGAGACCCAGTACTTC. Its translation is CASSRAGAGETQYF.

This sequence joins TRBV27 and TRBJ1-4, with unresolved D. The CDR3 contains 15 residues. CDR1 and CDR2 from the germline V gene are MNHEY and SMNVEV (reference sequence). V shed 5 bases and J shed 0 bases, with 10 bases lying between them. In nucleotides, the CDR3 is TGTGCCAGCAGTCCCGGGCCCGCAACTAATGAAAAACTGTTTTTT. Translation: CASSPGPATNEKLFF.